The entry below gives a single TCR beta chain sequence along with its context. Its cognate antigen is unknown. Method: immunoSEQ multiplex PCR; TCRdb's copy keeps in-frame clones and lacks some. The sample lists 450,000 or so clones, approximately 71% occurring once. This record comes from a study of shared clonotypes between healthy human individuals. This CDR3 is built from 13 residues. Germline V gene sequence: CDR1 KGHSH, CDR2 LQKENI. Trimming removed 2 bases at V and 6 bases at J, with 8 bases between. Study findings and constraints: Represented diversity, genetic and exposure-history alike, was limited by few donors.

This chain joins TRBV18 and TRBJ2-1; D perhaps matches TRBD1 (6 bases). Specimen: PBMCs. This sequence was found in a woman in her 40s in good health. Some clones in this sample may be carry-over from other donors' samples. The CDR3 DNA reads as TGTGCCAGCTCACCAAGACAGGTCAATGAGCAGTTCTTC. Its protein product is CASSPRQVNEQFF.